The 25 T cell receptor beta chains reported below all come from one sample, sequenced in a study of CD8+CD57+ T cells in acquired aplastic anemia. By flow cytometry, patients selected for sequencing had shown an expansion of CD8+CD57+ cells. It was genomic DNA that served as the template for profiling TCR beta VDJ and CDR3. One entry per CDR3 protein results from TCRdb running MiXCR on the reads. The repertoire includes 180,000 or so distinct CDR3 sequences, approximately 52% of them detected once, and roughly 2% sits in the top ten. Sequencing was done on a sample of sorted CD4+, CD8+, or CD8+CD57+ T cells (not recorded which) from PBMCs. The receptors were gathered from a human donor with aplastic anemia.

This clonotype came up many times. J is TRBJ2-3 and V is TRBV6-1; D gene unclear. Trimming cost V 6 bases and J 1 base, with 11 bases left between them. CDR3 length: 14 amino acids. Germline loops: CDR1 MNHNS, CDR2 SASEGT. The DNA for the CDR3 is TGTGCCAGCAGCCGAGACTGGGGCACAGATACGCAGTATTTT. This sequence encodes CASSRDWGTDTQYF.

This clonotype appeared many times. The rearrangement links TRBV20-1 to TRBJ1-6, with D uncertain. The length of the CDR3 is 16 residues. Deletions cut 3 bases from V and 5 bases from J, with 17 bases between. CDR1 and CDR2 from the germline V gene are DFQATT and SNEGSKA (reference sequence). CDR3 residues: CSARYPRRSDNSPLHF. DNA for the CDR3: TGCAGTGCTAGGTACCCCAGGAGGTCGGATAATTCACCCCTCCACTTT.

The chain uses TRBV2 and TRBJ1-4, with 7 bases fitting TRBD1. CDR1 and CDR2 from the germline V gene are SNHLY and FYNNEI. After removal of 8 bases from V and 1 base from J, the junction contained 10 bases not matched to a gene. The CDR3 is made up of 16 amino acids. DNA of the CDR3: TGTGCCAGCGACGGACAGGAGGGTCGAACTAATGAAAAACTGTTTTTT. Translation: CASDGQEGRTNEKLFF.

V usage is TRBV10-3 and J usage is TRBJ1-6, with TRBD1 identical over 7 bases. Trimming at V came to 7 bases and at J to 6 bases, leaving 6 bases not matched to a gene. The germline CDR1 and CDR2 sequences are ENHRY and SYGVKD. This CDR3 has 14 amino acids. The CDR3 sequence is CAIKGDSGNSPLHF. In DNA, the CDR3 is TGTGCCATCAAGGGGGACAGCGGTAATTCACCCCTCCACTTT.

This clonotype was counted many times. V and J are TRBV9 and TRBJ2-3, with 8 bases matching TRBD2. The V segment lost 0 bases and the J segment 0 bases; nucleotides outside the gene matches: 3. CDR1 and CDR2 (germline): SGDLS, YYNGEE. The CDR3 is 16 amino acids. CDR3 in amino acids: CASSVGGGRSTDTQYF. The DNA for the CDR3 is TGTGCCAGCAGCGTAGGGGGCGGGAGGAGCACAGATACGCAGTATTTT.

This clonotype was seen many times. The rearrangement links TRBV5-1 to TRBJ2-1; 10 bases match TRBD2. V shed 4 bases, J shed 7 bases, and the junction held 11 bases outside the gene matches. CDR3 length: 16 amino acids. Germline values: CDR1 SGHRS, CDR2 YFSETQ. The CDR3 spells CASSPRVAGGENEQFF. The CDR3 nucleotides read TGCGCCAGCAGCCCCCGGGTAGCGGGAGGAGAAAATGAGCAGTTCTTC.

The genes are TRBV20-1 and TRBJ1-2; 7 bases fit TRBD1. J gave up 9 bases and V 3 bases, and 13 bases lay outside the gene matches. The V gene's germline CDR1 is DFQATT and CDR2 SNEGSKA (reference sequence). The CDR3 is made up of 14 amino acids. Here the CDR3 DNA reads TGCAGTGCTAGGGCAGGGGGGATTTTGTATAGCTACACCTTC. This sequence encodes CSARAGGILYSYTF.

The chain couples TRBV14 to TRBJ1-6; no firm D call. CDR3 length: 14 residues. Germline assignment: CDR1 SGHDN and CDR2 FVKESK. Trimming removed 1 base from V and 16 bases from J, with 17 bases in between. CDR3 nucleotides: TGTGCCAGCAGCCAAGTTGAGGGCCGGCGGGCTCTCCACTTT. Translating gives CASSQVEGRRALHF.

With regard to this clonotype: This could be a read error, since a much larger clone is one nucleotide away. The V gene is TRBV3-1, the J gene TRBJ1-3; no reliable D call. Germline loops: CDR1 LGHDT, CDR2 YNNKEL (reference sequence). The CDR3 runs to 11 residues. The CDR3 is CASSHEVSMYF. The CDR3 DNA follows: TGTGCCAGCAGCCATGAGGTTTCCATGTATTTT.

This clonotype occurred many times. This chain uses TRBV5-1 with TRBJ2-5, with D possibly TRBD1 on 5 matching bases. Between the trimmed V and J ends, which lost 4 bases and 4 bases, there was a span of 11 bases. Germline CDR1 reads SGHRS; CDR2 reads YFSETQ. This CDR3 has 13 amino acids. In DNA form, the CDR3 reads TGCGCCAGCAGCAGGGGAAAGGCAGAGACCCAGTACTTC. Its translation: CASSRGKAETQYF.

This clonotype appeared a few times. V and J are TRBV5-4 and TRBJ2-1; 9 bases are a match to TRBD2. The CDR3 runs to 16 residues. Germline lookup yields CDR1 SGHNT and CDR2 YYREEE (reference sequence). The junction had 3 bases not matched to a gene; V was cut back by 0 bases and J by 2 bases. CDR3 sequence (DNA): TGTGCCAGCAGCTTGGACGGCGGGGGGGCCTACAATGAGCAGTTCTTC. Protein product: CASSLDGGGAYNEQFF.

The CDR3 region is CASSEARGFGYTF. CDR3 coding DNA: TGCGCCAGCAGTGAGGCTAGGGGATTTGGCTACACCTTC. This sequence joins TRBV10-2 and TRBJ1-2; possibly TRBD1 for D (5 bases). The V and J ends lost 2 bases and 7 bases respectively, with 11 bases between them. The CDR3 has 13 residues. Germline CDR1 WSHSY, CDR2 SAAADI.

V gene TRBV2 combines with J gene TRBJ2-7, with TRBD1 matching over 11 bases. The V and J ends lost 8 bases and 2 bases, in that order; junction bases with no gene match: 8. CDR1 is SNHLY and CDR2 is FYNNEI in the germline V gene. The CDR3 runs to 15 residues. This chain's CDR3 is CASPAGQGATYEQYF. CDR3 sequence (DNA): TGTGCCAGCCCCGCTGGACAGGGGGCTACCTACGAGCAGTACTTC.

This clonotype showed up many times. This chain links TRBV9 with TRBJ1-6; possibly TRBD1 for D (5 bases). Trimming removed 3 bases from V and 7 bases from J, with 11 bases in between. The CDR3 consists of 14 residues. Per germline, CDR1 SGDLS and CDR2 YYNGEE. The CDR3 sequence is CASSARGDNSPLHF. Here the CDR3 DNA reads TGTGCCAGCAGCGCCCGGGGCGACAATTCACCCCTCCACTTT.

Remarks on this clonotype: The junction departs from germline at one end; a sequencing error may be responsible. V usage is TRBV2 and J usage is TRBJ2-3, with D possibly being TRBD2 (6 bases). The germline CDR1 and CDR2 sequences are SNHLY and FYNNEI. There are 11 residues in the CDR3. In nucleotides, the CDR3 is TGTGCCAGAAACACGCGGGATACGCATTATTTT. Protein sequence: CARNTRDTHYF.

This clonotype was detected ten times or more. This chain's CDR3 is CASSRTGPTDTQYF. CDR3 nucleotides: TGTGCCAGCAGCAGGACAGGGCCCACAGATACGCAGTATTTT. This chain joins TRBV7-3 and TRBJ2-3; 8 nucleotides line up with TRBD1. Germline V gene sequence: CDR1 SGHTA, CDR2 FQGTGA. The CDR3 has 14 residues. V lost 5 bases and J lost 2; bases outside the gene matches: 3.

This chain connects TRBV9 to TRBJ2-3; no definite D call. The CDR3 is 13 amino acids. Germline CDR1 and CDR2: SGDLS and YYNGEE. The V and J ends lost 4 bases and 6 bases respectively, with 12 bases between them. CDR3 sequence reads: CASSLATRDTQYF. The CDR3 nucleotides are TGTGCCAGCAGCTTAGCTACAAGGGATACGCAGTATTTT.

CDR3 DNA: TGTGCCAGTAGGGGGACAGGCACCGGGGAGCTGTTTTTT. This gives the protein CASRGTGTGELFF. The genes are TRBV19 and TRBJ2-2, with 8 bases fitting TRBD1. Germline V gene data show CDR1 as LNHDA and CDR2 as SQIVND (reference sequence). The CDR3 extends over 13 amino acids. With V trimmed by 6 bases and J by 4 bases, 1 base remained unmatched.

This clonotype was observed at least ten times. This chain joins TRBV19 and TRBJ2-7, with 7 positions matching TRBD1. CDR1 and CDR2 from the germline V gene are LNHDA and SQIVND (reference sequence). The J segment lost 2 bases and the V segment lost 6 bases, leaving 7 bases of the junction unmatched. The CDR3 is 14 amino acids. DNA for the CDR3: TGTGCCAGTAGCCCGGGACAGTCGGCCTACGAGCAGTACTTC. Translation gives CASSPGQSAYEQYF.

As regards this clonotype: Germline is not matched at one junction end, which may reflect a read error. The chain is built from TRBV7-9 and TRBJ2-3; no definite D call. CDR3 length: 12 amino acids. Germline CDR1 and CDR2: SEHNR and FQNEAQ (reference sequence). CDR3 in amino acids: CARSFHGDTQYF. CDR3 coding DNA: TGTGCCAGGAGCTTTCACGGGGATACGCAGTATTTT.

In its sample, this clonotype is medium-sized. The chain has TRBV2 and TRBJ2-1; D gene uncertain. From germline, CDR1 is SNHLY and CDR2 FYNNEI. V was pared by 5 bases and J by 5 bases, with 10 bases between. This CDR3 is 13 amino acids long. The CDR3 loop is CASSQPFNNEQFF. CDR3 sequence (DNA): TGTGCCAGCAGTCAGCCCTTTAACAATGAGCAGTTCTTC. The whole variable domain, remainder taken from reference TRBV2 and TRBJ2-1, is EPEVTQTPSHQVTQMGQEVILRCVPISNHLYFYWYRQILGQKVEFLVSFYNNEISEKSEIFDDQFSVERPDGSNFTLKIRSTKLEDSAMYFCASSQPFNNEQFFGPGTRLTVL.

This rearrangement joins TRBV7-3 to TRBJ2-3; tentative D call: TRBD2 (7 bases). This CDR3 region has 20 residues. Germline CDR1 is SGHTA and CDR2 is FQGTGA. Trimming shortened V by 1 base and J by 2 bases, and 25 bases separated the two germline ends. This chain's CDR3 is CASSLKPGGGNYRNTDTQYF. CDR3 DNA: TGTGCCAGCAGCTTAAAACCGGGGGGCGGGAATTATAGGAACACAGATACGCAGTATTTT.

The chain joins TRBV20-1 to TRBJ1-2, with D perhaps TRBD1 (6 bases). The CDR3 loop spans 15 amino acids. V gave up 6 bases and J gave up 1 base, with 18 bases separating them. Per germline, CDR1 DFQATT and CDR2 SNEGSKA (reference sequence). The DNA for the CDR3 is TGCAGTGCAGCTACCGGGACACAAAATAACTATGGCTACACCTTC. This encodes CSAATGTQNNYGYTF.

As to this clonotype: Possible read error: a much larger clone is one base away. J is TRBJ1-4 and V is TRBV6-1; TRBD1 might be the D (6 bases). The CDR3 is 16 amino acids. Germline V lookup: CDR1 MNHNS, CDR2 SASEGT. The CDR3 region is CASSGTSLSGDEKLSF. The CDR3 DNA is TGTGCCAGCAGCGGGACAAGCTTATCAGGGGATGAAAAACTGTCTTTT.

The V gene is TRBV19, the J gene TRBJ2-6; D is perhaps TRBD1 (5 bases). The CDR3 has 18 residues. Trimming left V 4 bases short and J 1 base short, with 17 bases between. The V gene's germline CDR1 is LNHDA and CDR2 SQIVND (reference sequence). CDR3 in amino acids: CASSRLGQGASGANVLTF. The DNA of the CDR3 is TGTGCCAGTAGTAGACTGGGGCAGGGTGCGTCTGGGGCCAACGTCCTGACTTTC.